Sequencing of this T cell receptor beta chain was carried out in a study of cytomegalovirus exposure and HLA in healthy donors. The PCR ran on 60 Vbeta and 13 Jbeta primers. The method was immunoSEQ multiplex PCR; TCRdb's version includes in-frame clones alone and lacks a portion of them. The data show roughly 180,000 clones, 80% seen once. The germline CDR1 and CDR2 sequences are WNHNN and SYGVQD (reference sequence). The CDR3 loop spans 14 amino acids. Unmatched junction bases numbered 7, after V lost 4 bases and J lost 6 bases. The sample comprised PBMCs. The chain carries TRBV10-1 and TRBJ2-3; TRBD2 matches 7 bases. The TCR was taken from a girl between 10 and 17 years old in good health and CMV-seropositive. The chain's CDR3 is CASSVLRELDTQYF. Written as DNA, the CDR3 is TGCGCCAGCAGTGTTTTGCGGGAGTTGGATACGCAGTATTTT.